The 14 T cell receptor beta chains presented below share a single source sample, sequenced in a study of blood T cell repertoires in COVID-19. TCRdb keeps only in-frame clones here, not all; method: immunoSEQ multiplex PCR. The sample lists roughly 480,000 clones, roughly 89% occurring once. The specimen was peripheral blood. All receptors derive from a man younger than 30 with COVID-19, enrolled during active disease.

V and J are TRBV27 and TRBJ2-7, with TRBD1 matching over 8 bases. CDR1 and CDR2 from the germline V gene are MNHEY and SMNVEV (reference sequence). Trimming at V came to 3 bases and at J to 5 bases, leaving 12 bases not matched to a gene. This CDR3 has 16 residues. CDR3 sequence (DNA): TGTGCCAGCAGTTTTGGATTAGGACAGGGTGTCCACGAGCAGTACTTC. This codes for CASSFGLGQGVHEQYF.

The chain combines TRBV2 with TRBJ2-7, with D perhaps TRBD1 (6 bases). V was clipped by 8 bases and J by 0 bases, with 11 bases between them. Germline values: CDR1 SNHLY, CDR2 FYNNEI. There are 13 residues in the CDR3. CDR3 sequence: CASQGTLSYEQYF. CDR3 DNA: TGTGCCAGCCAGGGGACCCTCTCCTACGAGCAGTACTTC.

A single count supports this clone. V gene TRBV6-6 combines with J gene TRBJ2-1, with a tentative D call TRBD2 (7 bases). V was shortened by 10 bases and J by 2 bases, with 15 bases between the two germline ends. CDR3 length equals 14 residues. Germline V gene lookup returns CDR1 MNHNY and CDR2 SVGAGI (reference sequence). The CDR3 DNA sequence: TGTGCCACCTCAGAGGGGGGGACCTACAATGAGCAGTTCTTC. Translated, it gives CATSEGGTYNEQFF.

The chain has TRBV6-5 and TRBJ1-1; 10 bases are a match to TRBD1. V lost 0 bases to trimming and J lost 8 bases; unmatched junction nucleotides: 9. CDR3 length equals 16 residues. Germline V gene sequence: CDR1 MNHEY, CDR2 SVGAGI. This chain's CDR3 is CASSYSNMGQGTEAFF. The CDR3 region has the DNA TGTGCCAGCAGTTACTCGAATATGGGACAGGGGACCGAAGCTTTCTTT.

J is TRBJ2-7 and V is TRBV3-1 (or the pseudogene TRBV3-2); 7 positions match TRBD1. Germline CDR1 is LGHDT and CDR2 is YNNKEL (reference sequence). V trimming: 5 bases; J trimming: 6 bases; junction bases outside the gene matches: 7. The CDR3 consists of 13 residues. CDR3 protein: CASSGDREGEQYF. For the CDR3, the DNA is TGTGCCAGCAGCGGCGACAGGGAAGGCGAGCAGTACTTC.

The rearrangement joins TRBV10-3 to TRBJ2-1; D is perhaps TRBD2 (5 bases). This CDR3 spans 15 amino acids. Between the trimmed V and J ends, which lost 3 bases and 5 bases, there was a span of 14 bases. CDR1 is ENHRY and CDR2 is SYGVKD in the germline V gene. CDR3 residues: CAISDPGVVHNEQFF. In nucleotides, the CDR3 is TGTGCCATCAGTGACCCCGGGGTAGTCCACAATGAGCAGTTCTTC.

The chain recombines TRBV5-1 with TRBJ2-7; D is undetermined. Germline-derived CDR1 and CDR2 are SGHRS and YFSETQ. There are 13 residues in the CDR3. Deletions cut 4 bases from V and 6 bases from J, with 14 bases between. The CDR3: CASSKIPSGEQYF. CDR3 bases: TGCGCCAGCAGCAAAATACCTTCCGGCGAGCAGTACTTC. The full variable domain, rest sourced from reference TRBV5-1 and TRBJ2-7, is KAGVTQTPRYLIKTRGQQVTLSCSPISGHRSVSWYQQTPGQGLQFLFEYFSETQRNKGNFPGRFSGRQFSNSRSEMNVSTLELGDSALYLCASSKIPSGEQYFGPGTRLTVT.

Only one count was recorded for this clone. This rearrangement joins TRBV5-8 to TRBJ1-4; 7 nucleotides line up with TRBD1. Trimming took 5 bases from V and 7 from J; bases not matched to a gene: 2. Germline V gene lookup returns CDR1 SGHTS and CDR2 YDEGEE. The length of the CDR3 is 12 residues. The CDR3 loop reads CASRQGTEKLFF. CDR3 in DNA: TGTGCCAGCAGACAGGGGACTGAAAAACTGTTTTTT.

The CDR3 here is CASSLVGLAGGAQETQYF. DNA of the CDR3: TGTGCCAGCAGCTTAGTAGGTCTAGCGGGGGGTGCACAAGAGACCCAGTACTTC. This sequence joins TRBV11-2 and TRBJ2-5; 11 bases map to TRBD2. V gave up 1 base and J gave up 2 bases; unmatched junction bases: 9. CDR3 length: 18 amino acids. Germline V CDR1 and CDR2: SGHAT, FQNNGV.

CDR3 region: CASRQNYEQYF. CDR3 DNA: TGTGCCAGCAGACAAAACTACGAGCAGTACTTC. This sequence joins TRBV6-5 and TRBJ2-7, with D uncertain. The germline V gene has CDR1 MNHEY and CDR2 SVGAGI. The CDR3 is 11 residues long. V lost 6 bases and J 3 bases, leaving 6 bases between the germline ends.

The rearrangement uses TRBV6-5 and TRBJ1-4, with D perhaps TRBD1 (5 bases). V lost 6 bases and J 0 bases, leaving 11 bases between the germline ends. Per the germline V gene, CDR1 is MNHEY and CDR2 is SVGAGI. This CDR3 is built from 15 residues. The CDR3 bases are TGTGCCAGCAGGCGGGACCTGGCAACTAATGAAAAACTGTTTTTT. Its translation is CASRRDLATNEKLFF.

In this sample, this clone turned up once. The rearrangement uses TRBV4-1 and TRBJ1-2, with 7 bases aligning to TRBD1. The CDR3 covers 14 residues. Trimming removed 0 bases from V and 4 bases from J; junction bases left unmatched: 2. CDR1 and CDR2 from the germline V gene are MGHRA and YSYEKL. The CDR3 protein is CASSQDRDSYGYTF. The CDR3, as DNA: TGCGCCAGCAGCCAAGATAGGGACAGCTATGGCTACACCTTC.

This clone was counted between two and nine times. This sequence joins TRBV25-1 and TRBJ1-1; TRBD1 is a possible D gene (6 bases). Germline V gene sequence: CDR1 MGHDK, CDR2 SYGVNS. CDR3 length: 13 amino acids. Trimming shortened V by 5 bases and J by 7 bases, and 14 bases separated the two germline ends. CDR3 sequence (DNA): TGTGCCAGCAGTCTGGGGGCTGCGGGTGAAGCTTTCTTT. As protein: CASSLGAAGEAFF.

This clone was counted between two and nine times. CDR3 in DNA: TGTGCCAGCAGCGTAGCTACCCCCGATAGCAATCAGCCCCAGCATTTT. The encoded protein is CASSVATPDSNQPQHF. The rearrangement joins TRBV9 to TRBJ1-5; D call uncertain. Germline CDR1 SGDLS, CDR2 YYNGEE. Trimming left V 0 bases short and J 0 bases short, with 10 bases between. This CDR3 is 16 amino acids long.